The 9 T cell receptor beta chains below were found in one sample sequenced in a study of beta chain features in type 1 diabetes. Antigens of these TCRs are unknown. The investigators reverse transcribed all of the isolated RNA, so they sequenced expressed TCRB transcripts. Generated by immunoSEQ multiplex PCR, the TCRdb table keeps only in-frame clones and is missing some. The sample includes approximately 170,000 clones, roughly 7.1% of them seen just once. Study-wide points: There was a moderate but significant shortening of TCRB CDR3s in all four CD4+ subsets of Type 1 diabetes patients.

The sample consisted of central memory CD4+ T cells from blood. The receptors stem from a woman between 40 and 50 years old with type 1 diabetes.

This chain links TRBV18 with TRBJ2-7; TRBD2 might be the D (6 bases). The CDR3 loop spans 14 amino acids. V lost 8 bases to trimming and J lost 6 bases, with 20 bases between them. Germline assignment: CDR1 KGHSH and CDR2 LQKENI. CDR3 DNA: TGTGCCAGCACGCCAGCGGACATGCGGGGCGAGCAGTACTTC. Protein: CASTPADMRGEQYF.

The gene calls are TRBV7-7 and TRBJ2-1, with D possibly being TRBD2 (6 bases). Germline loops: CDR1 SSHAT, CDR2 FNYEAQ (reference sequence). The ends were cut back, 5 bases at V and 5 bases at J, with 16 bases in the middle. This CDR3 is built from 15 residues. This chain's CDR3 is CASSPGRDRDNEQFF. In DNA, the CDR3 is TGTGCCAGCAGCCCGGGGCGGGACCGCGACAATGAGCAGTTCTTC.

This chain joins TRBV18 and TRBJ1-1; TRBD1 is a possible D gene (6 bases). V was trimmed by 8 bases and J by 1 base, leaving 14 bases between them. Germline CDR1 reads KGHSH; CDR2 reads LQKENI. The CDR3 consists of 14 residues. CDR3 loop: CASTMNRANTEAFF. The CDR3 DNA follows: TGTGCCAGCACAATGAACAGGGCGAACACTGAAGCTTTCTTT.

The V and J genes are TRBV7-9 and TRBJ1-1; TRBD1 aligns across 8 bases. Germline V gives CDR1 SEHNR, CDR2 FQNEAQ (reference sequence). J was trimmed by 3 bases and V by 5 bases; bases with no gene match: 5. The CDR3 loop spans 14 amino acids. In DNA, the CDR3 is TGTGCCAGCAGCCCCATGACAGGGGACACTGAAGCTTTCTTT. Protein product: CASSPMTGDTEAFF.

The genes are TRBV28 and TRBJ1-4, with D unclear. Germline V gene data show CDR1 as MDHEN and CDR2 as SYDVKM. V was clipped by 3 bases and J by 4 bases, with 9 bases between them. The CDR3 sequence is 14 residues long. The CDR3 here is CASSFWSVNEKLFF. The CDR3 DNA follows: TGTGCCAGCAGTTTCTGGTCAGTTAATGAAAAACTGTTTTTT.

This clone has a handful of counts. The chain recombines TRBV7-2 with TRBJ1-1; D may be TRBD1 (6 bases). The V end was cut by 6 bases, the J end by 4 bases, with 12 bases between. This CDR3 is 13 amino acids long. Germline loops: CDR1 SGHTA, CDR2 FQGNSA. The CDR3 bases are TGTGCCAGCAGTCAACAGGGAACCACTGAAGCTTTCTTT. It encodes CASSQQGTTEAFF.

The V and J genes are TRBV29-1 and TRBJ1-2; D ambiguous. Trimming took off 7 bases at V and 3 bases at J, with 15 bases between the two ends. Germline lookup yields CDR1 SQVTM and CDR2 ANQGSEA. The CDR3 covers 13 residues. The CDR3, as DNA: TGCAGCGCCCGTCCCAACGGTGACTATGGCTACACCTTC. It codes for CSARPNGDYGYTF.

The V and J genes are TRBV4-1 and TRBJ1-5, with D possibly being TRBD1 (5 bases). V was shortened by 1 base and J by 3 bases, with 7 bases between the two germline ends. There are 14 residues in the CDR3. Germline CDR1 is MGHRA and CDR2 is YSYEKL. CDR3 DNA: TGCGCCAGCAGCCAAGGACAGTTCAATCAGCCCCAGCATTTT. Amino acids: CASSQGQFNQPQHF.

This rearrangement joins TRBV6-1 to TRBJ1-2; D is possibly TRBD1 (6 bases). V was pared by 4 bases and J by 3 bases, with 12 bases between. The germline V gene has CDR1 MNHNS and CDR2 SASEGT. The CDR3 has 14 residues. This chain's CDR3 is CASSVGGRDYGYTF. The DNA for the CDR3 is TGTGCCAGCAGTGTGGGGGGGCGCGACTATGGCTACACCTTC.